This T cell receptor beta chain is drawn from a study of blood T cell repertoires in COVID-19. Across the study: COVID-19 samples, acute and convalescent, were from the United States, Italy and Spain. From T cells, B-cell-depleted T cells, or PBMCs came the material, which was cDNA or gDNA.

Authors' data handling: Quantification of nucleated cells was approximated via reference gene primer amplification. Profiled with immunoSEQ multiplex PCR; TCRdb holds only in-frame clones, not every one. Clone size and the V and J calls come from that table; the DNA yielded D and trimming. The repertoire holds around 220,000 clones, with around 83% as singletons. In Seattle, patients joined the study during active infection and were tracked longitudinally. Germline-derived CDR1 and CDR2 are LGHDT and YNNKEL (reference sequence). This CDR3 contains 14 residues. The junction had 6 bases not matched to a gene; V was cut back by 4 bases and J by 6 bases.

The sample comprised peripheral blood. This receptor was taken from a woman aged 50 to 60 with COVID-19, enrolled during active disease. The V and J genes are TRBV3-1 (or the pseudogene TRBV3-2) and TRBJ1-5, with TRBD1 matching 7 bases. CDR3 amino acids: CASSPTGFSQPQHF. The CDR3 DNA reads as TGTGCCAGCAGCCCGACAGGGTTCAGTCAGCCCCAGCATTTT.